This T cell receptor beta chain was sequenced in a study of shared clonotypes between healthy human individuals. An approximately 200 ng quantity of DNA, roughly 29,000 T cell genomes, went into the sorted-subset replicate PCRs. The authors' processing: Filtering differed since immunoSEQ provided only junctions, with no quality scores. Here immunoSEQ multiplex PCR was the method, and the copy in TCRdb shows in-frame clones only, minus some. V and J calls and clone size are as listed in that table; D and trimming were resolved from the DNA. This sample has roughly 2,500,000 clones, with roughly 93% found just once. CDR1 is SEHNR and CDR2 is FQNEAQ in the germline V gene (reference sequence). The CDR3 has 14 residues. Trimming took off 2 bases at V and 10 bases at J, with 15 bases between the two ends.

The source of this sequence is a man between 18 and 29 years old in good health. Some clones in this sample may be carry-over from other donors' samples. Input material: naive CD4+ T cells from PBMCs. As for subset: CD45RA+ positively selected. The genes are TRBV7-9 and TRBJ1-5; no reliable D call. CDR3 protein: CASSLLGSQVPQHF. For the CDR3, the DNA is TGTGCCAGCAGCTTATTGGGGAGTCAGGTCCCCCAGCATTTT.